Listed here is a single T cell receptor beta chain. Antigen: not known. This sample was taken from a study of cytomegalovirus exposure and HLA in healthy donors. Study-wide results and caveats: Later, an analysis found that common viral pathogens appeared to be linked with several of the most significant clusters. What a later analysis reportedly showed was that an Asian-associated ancestry cluster had fewer N-insertions than the roughly 670-donor mean.

Both 60 Vbeta primers and 13 Jbeta primers went into the PCR. Sequenced by immunoSEQ multiplex PCR; TCRdb stores in-frame clones only, minus some. The repertoire holds roughly 76,000 clones, with 86% as singletons. Donors sampled were nominally healthy, though unrecorded immune exposures were likely. The clonotype comes from a woman in her 30s in good health and CMV-seronegative. The source material was PBMCs.

CDR3 loop: CASSSGGEWDSPLHF. In DNA form, the CDR3 reads TGCGCCAGCAGCTCAGGAGGGGAGTGGGATTCACCCCTCCACTTT. The chain has TRBV5-1 and TRBJ1-6; tentatively, D is TRBD1 (5 bases). The germline CDR1 and CDR2 sequences are SGHRS and YFSETQ. The CDR3 loop spans 15 amino acids. The V end lost 3 bases, the J end lost 8 bases, and 15 bases lay between the germline ends.